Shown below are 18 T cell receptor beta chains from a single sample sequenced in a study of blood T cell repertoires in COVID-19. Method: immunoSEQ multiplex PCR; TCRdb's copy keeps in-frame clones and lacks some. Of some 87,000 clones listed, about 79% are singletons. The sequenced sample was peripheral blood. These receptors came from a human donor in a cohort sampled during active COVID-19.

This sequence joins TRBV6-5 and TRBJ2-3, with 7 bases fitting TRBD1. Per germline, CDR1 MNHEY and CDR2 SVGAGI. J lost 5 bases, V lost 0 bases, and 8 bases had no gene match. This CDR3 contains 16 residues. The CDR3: CASSYSNRGLGDTQYF. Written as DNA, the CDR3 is TGTGCCAGCAGTTACTCCAACAGGGGATTGGGAGATACGCAGTATTTT.

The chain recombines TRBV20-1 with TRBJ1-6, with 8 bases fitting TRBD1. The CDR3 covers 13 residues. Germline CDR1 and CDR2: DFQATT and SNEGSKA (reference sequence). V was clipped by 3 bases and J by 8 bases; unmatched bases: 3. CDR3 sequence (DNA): TGCAGTGCTAGTCAGGGGGCGGATTCACCCCTCCACTTT. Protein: CSASQGADSPLHF.

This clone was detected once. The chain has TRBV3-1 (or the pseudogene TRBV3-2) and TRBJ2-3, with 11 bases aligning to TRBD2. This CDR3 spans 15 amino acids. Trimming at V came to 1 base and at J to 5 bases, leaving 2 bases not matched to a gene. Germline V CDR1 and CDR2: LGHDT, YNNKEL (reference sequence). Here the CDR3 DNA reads TGTGCCAGCAGCCAAGTACTAGCGGGGGAAGATACGCAGTATTTT. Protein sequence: CASSQVLAGEDTQYF.

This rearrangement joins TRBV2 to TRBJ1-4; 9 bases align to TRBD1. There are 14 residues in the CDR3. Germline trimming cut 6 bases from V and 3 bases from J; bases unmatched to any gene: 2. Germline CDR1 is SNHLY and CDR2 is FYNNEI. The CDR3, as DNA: TGTGCCAGCAGACAGGGGGCCCCTAATGAAAAACTGTTTTTT. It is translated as CASRQGAPNEKLFF. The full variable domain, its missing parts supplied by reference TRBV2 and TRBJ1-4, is EPEVTQTPSHQVTQMGQEVILRCVPISNHLYFYWYRQILGQKVEFLVSFYNNEISEKSEIFDDQFSVERPDGSNFTLKIRSTKLEDSAMYFCASRQGAPNEKLFFGSGTQLSVL.

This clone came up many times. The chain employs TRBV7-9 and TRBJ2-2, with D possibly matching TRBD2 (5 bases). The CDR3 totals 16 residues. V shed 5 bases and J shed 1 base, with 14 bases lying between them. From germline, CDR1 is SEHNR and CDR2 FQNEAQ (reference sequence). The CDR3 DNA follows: TGTGCCAGCAGCCCGACGGAGGATCAGAACACCGGGGAGCTGTTTTTT. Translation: CASSPTEDQNTGELFF.

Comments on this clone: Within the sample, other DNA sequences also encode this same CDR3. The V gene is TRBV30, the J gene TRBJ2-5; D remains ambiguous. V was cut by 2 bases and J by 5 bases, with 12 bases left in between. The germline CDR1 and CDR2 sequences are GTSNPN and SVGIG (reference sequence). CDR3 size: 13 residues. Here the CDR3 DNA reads TGTGCCTGGAGTCTAACGGGTGGTGAGACCCAGTACTTC. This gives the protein CAWSLTGGETQYF.

CDR3 residues: CASSSEYNEQFF. CDR3 DNA: TGTGCCAGCAGCTCGGAGTACAATGAGCAGTTCTTC. The chain recombines TRBV7-2 with TRBJ2-1; D unclear. The V end was cut by 4 bases, the J end by 4 bases, with 5 bases between. Germline V lookup: CDR1 SGHTA, CDR2 FQGNSA. The CDR3 is 12 residues long.

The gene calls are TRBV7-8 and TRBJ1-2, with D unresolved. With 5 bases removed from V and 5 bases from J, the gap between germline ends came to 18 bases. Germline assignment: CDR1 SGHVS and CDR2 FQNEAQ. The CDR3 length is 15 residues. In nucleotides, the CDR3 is TGTGCCAGCAGCCTTTCTCGTGGAGGGCGGTATGGCTACACCTTC. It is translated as CASSLSRGGRYGYTF.

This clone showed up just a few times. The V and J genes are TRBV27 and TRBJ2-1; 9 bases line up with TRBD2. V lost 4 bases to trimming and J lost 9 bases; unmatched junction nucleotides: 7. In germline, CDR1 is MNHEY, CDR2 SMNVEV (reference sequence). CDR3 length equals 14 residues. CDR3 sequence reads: CASSWGSGSGEQFF. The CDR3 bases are TGTGCCAGCAGTTGGGGTAGCGGGAGCGGTGAGCAGTTCTTC.

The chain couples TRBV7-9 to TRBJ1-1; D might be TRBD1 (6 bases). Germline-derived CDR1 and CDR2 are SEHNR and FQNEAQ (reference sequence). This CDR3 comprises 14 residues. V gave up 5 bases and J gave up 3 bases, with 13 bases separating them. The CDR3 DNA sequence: TGTGCCAGCAGCCTACAGGGCTCGTACACTGAAGCTTTCTTT. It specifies CASSLQGSYTEAFF.

CDR3 sequence: CAWSAVAAGEGYTF. CDR3 bases: TGTGCCTGGAGTGCCGTGGCGGCCGGGGAGGGCTACACCTTC. J is TRBJ1-2 and V is TRBV30, with D hard to call. The CDR3 is made up of 14 amino acids. CDR1 and CDR2 (germline): GTSNPN, SVGIG (reference sequence). Trimming removed 1 base at V and 8 bases at J, with 17 bases between.

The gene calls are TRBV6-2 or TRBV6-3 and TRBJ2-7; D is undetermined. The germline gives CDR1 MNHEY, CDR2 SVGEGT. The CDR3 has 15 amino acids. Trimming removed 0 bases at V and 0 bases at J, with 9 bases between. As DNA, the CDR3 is TGTGCCAGCAGTTACTCGAGGAGATCCTCCTACGAGCAGTACGTC. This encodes CASSYSRRSSYEQYV.

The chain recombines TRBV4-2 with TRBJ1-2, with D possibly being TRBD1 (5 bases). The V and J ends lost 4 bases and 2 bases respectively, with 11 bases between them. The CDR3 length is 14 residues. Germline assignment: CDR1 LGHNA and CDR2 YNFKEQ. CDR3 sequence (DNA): TGTGCCAGCAGCCTTGGAGGGGACAACTATGGCTACACCTTC. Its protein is CASSLGGDNYGYTF.

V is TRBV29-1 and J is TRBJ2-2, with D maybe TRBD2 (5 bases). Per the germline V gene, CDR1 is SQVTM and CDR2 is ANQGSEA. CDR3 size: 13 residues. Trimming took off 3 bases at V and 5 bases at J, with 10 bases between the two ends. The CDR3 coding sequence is TGCAGCGTTGATGGTCCGGGAACCGGGGAGCTGTTTTTT. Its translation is CSVDGPGTGELFF.

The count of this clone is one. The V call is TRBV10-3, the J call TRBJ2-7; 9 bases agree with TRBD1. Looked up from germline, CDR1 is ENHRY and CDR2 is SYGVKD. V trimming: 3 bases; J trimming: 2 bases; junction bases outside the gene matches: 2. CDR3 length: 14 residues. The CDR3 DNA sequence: TGTGCCATCAGTGACTGGACAGGGGCCTACGAGCAGTACTTC. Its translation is CAISDWTGAYEQYF.

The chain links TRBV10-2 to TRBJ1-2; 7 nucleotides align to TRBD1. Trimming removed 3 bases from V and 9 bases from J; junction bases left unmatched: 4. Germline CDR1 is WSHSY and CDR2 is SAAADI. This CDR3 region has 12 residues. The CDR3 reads CASSDDRVSYTF. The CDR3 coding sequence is TGCGCCAGCAGTGACGACAGGGTTAGCTACACCTTC.

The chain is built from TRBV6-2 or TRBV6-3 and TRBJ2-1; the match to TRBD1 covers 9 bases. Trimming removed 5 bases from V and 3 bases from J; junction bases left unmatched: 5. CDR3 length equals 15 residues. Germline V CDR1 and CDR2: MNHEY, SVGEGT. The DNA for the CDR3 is TGTGCCAGCAGTCCCGGGACAGGGCTCTACAATGAGCAGTTCTTC. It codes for CASSPGTGLYNEQFF.

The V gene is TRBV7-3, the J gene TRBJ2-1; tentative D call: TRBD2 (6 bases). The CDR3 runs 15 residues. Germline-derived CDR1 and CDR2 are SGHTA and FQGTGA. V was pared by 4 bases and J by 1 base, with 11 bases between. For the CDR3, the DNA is TGTGCCAGCAGCTCTGCGGGATATTCCTACAATGAGCAGTTCTTC. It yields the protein CASSSAGYSYNEQFF.